The entry below gives a single TCR beta chain sequence along with its context. The junction had 3 bases not matched to a gene; V was cut back by 4 bases and J by 4 bases. The CDR3 is 15 amino acids. CDR1 and CDR2 (germline): SGHTA, FQGNSA. The sample comes from a study of blood T cell repertoires in COVID-19. Clones were sequenced by immunoSEQ multiplex PCR, and TCRdb holds only the in-frame ones, with some missing. Of about 300,000 clones listed, 80% to 95% are singletons. The rearrangement uses TRBV7-2 and TRBJ1-3, with 11 positions matching TRBD1. This sequence originates from a woman in her 30s who had recovered from COVID-19. Sequenced sample: PBMCs or T cells enriched from blood (not recorded which). The CDR3 region has the DNA TGTGCCAGCAGCTCGGGACAGGGGGACGGAAACACCATATATTTT. Its protein product is CASSSGQGDGNTIYF.